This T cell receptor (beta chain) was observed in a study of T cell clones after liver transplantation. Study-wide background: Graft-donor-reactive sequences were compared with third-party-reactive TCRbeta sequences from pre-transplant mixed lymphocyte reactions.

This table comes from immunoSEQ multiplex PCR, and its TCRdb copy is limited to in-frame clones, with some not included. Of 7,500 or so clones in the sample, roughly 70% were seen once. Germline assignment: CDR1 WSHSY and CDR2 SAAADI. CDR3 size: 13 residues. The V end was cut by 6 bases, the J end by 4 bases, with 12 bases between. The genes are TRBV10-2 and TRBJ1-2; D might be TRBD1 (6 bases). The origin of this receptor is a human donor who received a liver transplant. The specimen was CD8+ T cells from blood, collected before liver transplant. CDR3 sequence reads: CASSDGQTYGYTF. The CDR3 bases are TGCGCCAGCAGCGACGGACAGACCTATGGCTACACCTTC.